This T cell receptor (beta chain) came from a study of somatic mutations in cytotoxic T cells in rheumatoid arthritis. Sequencing was performed with immunoSEQ multiplex PCR; in TCRdb, only in-frame clones are kept and a portion is missing. The data contain about 15,000 clones, roughly 74% of them singletons. For this clone: Its antigen is as yet unknown.

Germline assignment: CDR1 PRHDT and CDR2 FYEKMQ (reference sequence). The V end lost 5 bases, the J end lost 5 bases, and 9 bases lay between the germline ends. This CDR3 region has 12 residues. General study points: The clonality of CD8+ T cells was not significantly different between rheumatoid arthritis patients and age-matched healthy controls.

V usage is TRBV13 and J usage is TRBJ1-1; D is unclear. The specimen was CD8+ T cells sorted from blood. The sequence derives from an adult with rheumatoid arthritis. In DNA, the CDR3 is TGTGCCAGCAGCAGAGAGGGAACTGAAGCTTTCTTT. It specifies CASSREGTEAFF.